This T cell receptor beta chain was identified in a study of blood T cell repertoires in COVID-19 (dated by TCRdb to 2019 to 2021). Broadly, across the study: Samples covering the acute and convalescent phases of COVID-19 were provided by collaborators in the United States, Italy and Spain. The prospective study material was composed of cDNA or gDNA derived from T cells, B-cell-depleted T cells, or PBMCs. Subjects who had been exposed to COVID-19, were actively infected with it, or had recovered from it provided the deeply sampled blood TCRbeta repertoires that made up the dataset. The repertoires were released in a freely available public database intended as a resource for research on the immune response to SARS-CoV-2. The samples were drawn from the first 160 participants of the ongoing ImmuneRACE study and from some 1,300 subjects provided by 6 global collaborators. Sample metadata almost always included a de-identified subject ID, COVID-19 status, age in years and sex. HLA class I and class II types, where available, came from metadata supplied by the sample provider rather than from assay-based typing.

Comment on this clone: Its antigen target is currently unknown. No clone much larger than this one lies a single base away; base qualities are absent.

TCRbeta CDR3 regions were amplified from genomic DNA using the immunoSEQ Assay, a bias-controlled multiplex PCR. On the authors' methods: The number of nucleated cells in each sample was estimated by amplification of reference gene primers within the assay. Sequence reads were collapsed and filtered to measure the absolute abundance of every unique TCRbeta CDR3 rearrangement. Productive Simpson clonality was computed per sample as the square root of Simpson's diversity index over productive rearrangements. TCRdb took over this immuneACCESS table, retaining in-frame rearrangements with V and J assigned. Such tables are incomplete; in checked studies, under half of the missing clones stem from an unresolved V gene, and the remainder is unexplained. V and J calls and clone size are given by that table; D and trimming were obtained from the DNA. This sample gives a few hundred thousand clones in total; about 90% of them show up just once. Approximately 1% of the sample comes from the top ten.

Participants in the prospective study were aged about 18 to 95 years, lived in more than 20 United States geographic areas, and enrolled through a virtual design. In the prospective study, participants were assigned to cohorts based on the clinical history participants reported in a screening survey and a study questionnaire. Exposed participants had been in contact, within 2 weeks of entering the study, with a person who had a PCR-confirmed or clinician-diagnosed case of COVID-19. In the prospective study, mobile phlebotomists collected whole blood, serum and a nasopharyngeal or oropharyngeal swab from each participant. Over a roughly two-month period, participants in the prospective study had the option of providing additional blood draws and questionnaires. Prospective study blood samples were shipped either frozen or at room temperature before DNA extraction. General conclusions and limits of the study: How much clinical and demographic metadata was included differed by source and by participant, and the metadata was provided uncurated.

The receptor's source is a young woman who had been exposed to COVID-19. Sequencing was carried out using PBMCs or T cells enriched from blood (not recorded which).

The CDR3 here reads CASSEWAGITKNIQYF. Read as DNA, the sequence is TGTGCCAGCAGTGAATGGGCAGGGATTACCAAAAACATTCAGTACTTC. The rearranged chain carries TRBV6-1 and TRBJ2-4, with TRBD1 as a weak D call on 5 bases. The germline ends are 13 bases apart after V is trimmed by 2 bases and J by 2 bases. The CDR3 measures 16 amino acids from cysteine to phenylalanine. The kept DNA is CDR3 alone, 48 bases in frame from the first base. CDR1 and CDR2, per the germline V gene, are MNHNS and SASEGT.